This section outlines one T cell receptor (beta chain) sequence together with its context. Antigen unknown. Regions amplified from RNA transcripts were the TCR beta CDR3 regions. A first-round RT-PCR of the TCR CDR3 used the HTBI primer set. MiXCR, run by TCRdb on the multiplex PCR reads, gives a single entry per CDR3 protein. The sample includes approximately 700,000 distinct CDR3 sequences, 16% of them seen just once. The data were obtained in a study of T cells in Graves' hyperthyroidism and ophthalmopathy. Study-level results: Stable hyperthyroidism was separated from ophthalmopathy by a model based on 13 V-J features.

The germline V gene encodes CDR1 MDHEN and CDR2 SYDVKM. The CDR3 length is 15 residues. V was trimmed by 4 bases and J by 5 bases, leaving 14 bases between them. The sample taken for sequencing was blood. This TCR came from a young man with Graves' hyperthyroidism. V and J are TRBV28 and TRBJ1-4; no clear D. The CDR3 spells CASSWEKGLNEKLFF. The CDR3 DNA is TGTGCCAGCAGTTGGGAAAAAGGGCTCAATGAAAAACTGTTTTTT.